Below, 24 T cell receptor beta chains from the same sample are listed, as sequenced in a study of tumor-infiltrating lymphocytes in primary liver carcinoma. Production of TCR beta cDNA used 500 ng total RNA together with a constant-region primer. Each TCR beta library was derived from three nested multiplex PCR rounds that employed slightly modified ARM-PCR. Primers for the first two PCR rounds were TRBV1-TRBV30 forward primers and a C-beta reverse primer (around 10 cycles per round). TCRdb recomputed calls from the multiplex PCR reads with MiXCR, one row per CDR3 protein. This repertoire shows under 110,000 distinct CDR3 sequences, 55% to 80% found once; its top ten account for more than 10%. Unsorted bulk tissue (20-30 mg) underwent RNA and DNA co-extraction. Sequenced: liver tumor tissue from sampling region 2. Subset here: tumor region T2, inferior pole. The source is a woman aged 60-70 years with primary liver carcinoma and hepatitis B virus infection.

About this clonotype: The final CDR3 position lacks the conserved phenylalanine or tryptophan, pointing to a likely read error. The rearrangement uses TRBV10-3 and TRBJ2-3, with D maybe TRBD2 (7 bases). This CDR3 is 17 amino acids long. Germline V CDR1 and CDR2: ENHRY, SYGVKD. Deletions cut 7 bases from V and 4 bases from J, with 24 bases between. In nucleotides, the CDR3 is TGTGCCATCAACGGGATAGGGGGAGGGCCCCACGCAGATACGCAGTATTCT. This translates into CAINGIGGGPHADTQYS.

This chain connects TRBV10-3 to TRBJ2-3; 11 bases map to TRBD2. Germline V gives CDR1 ENHRY, CDR2 SYGVKD. Trimming cost V 7 bases and J 5 bases; bases outside gene matches: 14. The CDR3 contains 17 residues. The CDR3 loop is CAINGIAGGPHVDTQYF. For the CDR3, the DNA is TGTGCCATCAACGGGATAGCGGGGGGGCCCCACGTAGATACGCAGTATTTT.

A note on this clonotype: Germline and junction disagree at one end, which may indicate a read error. CDR3 in amino acids: CVSKISLSTNEKLFF. Here the CDR3 DNA reads TGTGTCAGCAAAATCAGTCTATCAACTAATGAAAAACTGTTTTTT. The V gene is TRBV6-6, the J gene TRBJ1-4; D is unclear. This CDR3 comprises 15 residues. Germline V CDR1 and CDR2: MNHNY, SVGAGI (reference sequence).

The V and J genes are TRBV5-4 and TRBJ2-2, with D maybe TRBD1 (6 bases). The CDR3 loop spans 14 amino acids. Trimming shortened V by 9 bases and J by 1 base, and 13 bases separated the two germline ends. The germline CDR1 and CDR2 sequences are SGHNT and YYREEE (reference sequence). The CDR3 nucleotides read TGTGCCACACTGGACAGCCTGAACACCGGGGAGCTGTTTTTT. It codes for CATLDSLNTGELFF.

V usage is TRBV5-1 and J usage is TRBJ2-5; TRBD1 aligns across 10 bases. Trimming took 6 bases from V and 7 from J; bases not matched to a gene: 18. Germline values: CDR1 SGHRS, CDR2 YFSETQ. CDR3 length: 17 residues. The CDR3 DNA reads TGCGCCAGCACCATAACCGGGACAGGGGCGAGCGGCGGGACCCAGTACTTC. Translated, it gives CASTITGTGASGGTQYF.

The chain employs TRBV11-3 and TRBJ2-3, with 9 bases that match TRBD2. The CDR3 length is 18 residues. Germline CDR1 reads SGHNT; CDR2 reads YENEEA. Trimming took 7 bases from V and 8 from J; bases not matched to a gene: 22. The CDR3 region has the DNA TGTGCCAGCAACCGTTGGGTAGCGGGAGAAGATAGCTCAGGTACGCAGTATTTT. This codes for CASNRWVAGEDSSGTQYF.

Comments on this clonotype: This may come from a read error, since a much larger clone is one base off. The CDR3 bases are TGTGCCAGCAGCTTCGGGGTTAGCGGAAACAATGAGCAGTTCTTC. This sequence encodes CASSFGVSGNNEQFF. The V call is TRBV5-6, the J call TRBJ2-1; possible D gene TRBD2, 6 bases. The V gene's germline CDR1 is SGHDT and CDR2 YYEEEE. V was clipped by 2 bases and J by 5 bases, with 14 bases between them. The CDR3 extends over 15 amino acids.

This clonotype was detected only once. The final CDR3 position lacks the conserved phenylalanine or tryptophan, pointing to a likely read error. V is TRBV29-1 and J is TRBJ2-3; D may be TRBD2 (5 bases). From germline, CDR1 is SQVTM and CDR2 ANQGSEA. CDR3 length: 10 residues. CDR3 residues: CSVDTDTQYI. CDR3 nucleotide sequence: TGTAGCGTGGACACAGATACGCAGTATATT.

With respect to this clonotype: One junction end disagrees with the germline gene, perhaps due to a read error. This chain uses TRBV11-2 with TRBJ1-1; 9 bases match TRBD1. This CDR3 region has 13 residues. The germline gives CDR1 SGHAT, CDR2 FQNNGV. CDR3 in DNA: TGTGCCAGGAGTTTAACAGGGGGCAGAGGGGCTCTCTTT. It yields the protein CARSLTGGRGALF.

The V and J genes are TRBV29-1 and TRBJ2-1, with 9 bases identical to TRBD2. The CDR3 sequence is 15 residues long. V lost 2 bases, J lost 7 bases, and 9 bases stayed unmatched. Germline V gene lookup returns CDR1 SQVTM and CDR2 ANQGSEA. The CDR3 reads CSVELRTSEINEQFF. CDR3 bases: TGCAGCGTTGAACTCCGGACTAGCGAGATTAATGAGCAGTTCTTC.

This clonotype has only one observation. At one of its ends the junction is not consistent with the germline gene, which may arise from a read error. This chain joins TRBV11-3 and TRBJ2-7, with D tentatively TRBD1 or TRBD2 (5 bases each). The CDR3 contains 14 residues. The V gene's germline CDR1 is SGHNT and CDR2 YENEEA. CDR3 region: CASSRGRSSREQYF. CDR3 coding DNA: TGTGCCAGCAGCAGGGGACGGTCTAGTCGCGAGCAGTACTTT.

As regards this clonotype: At one end, the junction sequence differs from germline, possibly due to a read error. The J gene is TRBJ2-6, the V gene TRBV6-1; perhaps TRBD2 as D (6 bases). The germline V gene has CDR1 MNHNS and CDR2 SASEGT. The CDR3 covers 15 residues. The CDR3: CSSSEPGAGANVLTF. DNA for the CDR3: TGTTCCAGCAGTGAACCGGGGGCTGGGGCCAACGTCCTGACTTTC.

This clonotype was detected many times. The chain has TRBV6-5 and TRBJ2-3, with 10 bases that match TRBD2. The CDR3 covers 15 residues. V shed 6 bases and J 3 bases; nucleotides not matched to a gene: 6. Germline V gene data show CDR1 as MNHEY and CDR2 as SVGAGI. CDR3 nucleotides: TGTGCCAGCAGATCCAGCGGGAGGGGGACAGATACGCAGTATTTT. Protein: CASRSSGRGTDTQYF.

Concerning this clonotype itself: This may arise from a read error, as a much more abundant clone is one base away. Written as DNA, the CDR3 is TGTGCCTGCAGTTTAACGGAGCCTGGGACAGATACGCAGTATTTT. Protein: CACSLTEPGTDTQYF. The V gene is TRBV28, the J gene TRBJ2-3; the D is unclear. There are 15 residues in the CDR3. Germline values: CDR1 MDHEN, CDR2 SYDVKM.

The chain has TRBV11-2 and TRBJ1-2; tentatively, D is TRBD1 (6 bases). Trimming took off 10 bases at V and 2 bases at J, with 20 bases between the two ends. CDR1 and CDR2 (germline): SGHAT, FQNNGV. CDR3 length: 15 residues. This chain's CDR3 is CANGLNPGANYGYTF. CDR3 sequence (DNA): TGTGCCAACGGCTTAAACCCAGGGGCCAACTATGGCTACACCTTC. Variable domain in full (rest from reference TRBV11-2 and TRBJ1-2): EAGVAQSPRYKIIEKRQSVAFWCNPISGHATLYWYQQILGQGPKLLIQFQNNGVVDDSQLPKDRFSAERLKGVDSTLKIQPAKLEDSAVYLCANGLNPGANYGYTFGSGTRLTVV.

In regard to this clonotype: Since the CDR3 does not end with the conserved phenylalanine or tryptophan, this likely comes from a read error. The chain is built from TRBV6-5 and TRBJ1-1; weak D call: TRBD1 (5 bases). The CDR3 is 16 residues long. Germline CDR1 MNHEY, CDR2 SVGAGI. The CDR3 DNA sequence: TGTGCCAACAGTAGTGGAGGGGCCCAGGGTTGGATTGAAGCTTTCCTT. As protein: CANSSGGAQGWIEAFL.

The rearrangement uses TRBV4-1 and TRBJ2-1; maybe TRBD1 (5 bases). The CDR3 is 17 residues long. V shed 9 bases and J shed 1 base, with 22 bases lying between them. CDR1 and CDR2 (germline): MGHRA, YSYEKL. The CDR3 spells CASSQGAGRGSYNEQFF. The CDR3 nucleotides read TGCGCCAGTAGTCAAGGGGCTGGGCGAGGTTCCTACAATGAGCAGTTCTTC.

J is TRBJ2-6 and V is TRBV29-1; 7 bases line up with TRBD1. Germline trimming cut 8 bases from V and 2 bases from J; bases unmatched to any gene: 12. The CDR3 contains 16 residues. Per the germline V gene, CDR1 is SQVTM and CDR2 is ANQGSEA. Here the CDR3 DNA reads TGCAGCCCCGGGACAGTGGGTGTTACTGGGGCCAACGTCCTGACTTTC. Protein product: CSPGTVGVTGANVLTF.

This clonotype has a count of ten or more. This rearrangement joins TRBV5-6 to TRBJ1-2, with D uncertain. Germline values: CDR1 SGHDT, CDR2 YYEEEE. V gave up 0 bases and J gave up 5 bases, with 8 bases separating them. This CDR3 region has 13 residues. In DNA form, the CDR3 reads TGTGCCAGCAGCTTGGTGTCCGAGTATGGCTACACCTTC. It is translated as CASSLVSEYGYTF.

The chain joins TRBV29-1 to TRBJ1-5, with 10 bases that match TRBD1. Near its end, the DNA agrees better with TRBJ2-3, so the J call may be wrong. This CDR3 contains 14 residues. Germline values: CDR1 SQVTM, CDR2 ANQGSEA. The CDR3 coding sequence is TGCAGCGCTGCGGGACAGGGGATGGGTCAGCCCCAGTATTTT. Protein: CSAAGQGMGQPQYF.

Concerning this clonotype itself: The junction differs from germline at one of its ends, possibly a read error. The chain recombines TRBV11-2 with TRBJ2-3; D possibly corresponds to TRBD1 (6 bases). This CDR3 is built from 13 residues. The germline V gene has CDR1 SGHAT and CDR2 FQNNGV. The CDR3 reads CVSSLDRTDTQNF. CDR3 DNA sequence: TGTGTCAGCAGCTTAGACAGGACTGATACGCAGAATTTT.

In the case of this clonotype: It may be a read error: a sequence one base away is much more abundant. The chain links TRBV5-1 to TRBJ2-3; D is undetermined. CDR1 is SGHRS, CDR2 YFSETQ, per germline. CDR3 size: 14 residues. CDR3 amino acids: CASSLTPRADKQYF. CDR3 DNA sequence: TGCGCCAGCAGCTTGACCCCCCGAGCAGATAAGCAGTATTTT.

Of note for this clonotype: At one boundary the junction diverges from the germline segment, which might be a read error. The chain couples TRBV7-2 to TRBJ1-5, with 7 bases lining up with TRBD1. CDR1 SGHTA and CDR2 FQGNSA come from the germline V gene. CDR3 size: 15 residues. CDR3 in DNA: TGTGCCAGCAGCTTACGGGGACAGAGCAATCGGCCCCAGCATTTT. Translating gives CASSLRGQSNRPQHF.

This chain uses TRBV5-1 with TRBJ2-1; 7 bases fit TRBD2. V lost 3 bases and J lost 5; bases outside the gene matches: 5. Germline V gives CDR1 SGHRS, CDR2 YFSETQ. The CDR3 is made up of 14 amino acids. The CDR3 DNA sequence: TGCGCCAGCAGCTACAGCGGGATTAACAATGAGCAGTTCTTC. Its translation is CASSYSGINNEQFF.